This record concerns one T cell receptor (beta chain) sequence. The V gene end was trimmed by 5 bases and the J gene end by 3 bases; junction bases not matched to a gene: 5. There are 14 residues in the CDR3. Germline values: CDR1 SNHLY, CDR2 FYNNEI. The data were obtained in a study of blood T cell repertoires in COVID-19. Using immunoSEQ multiplex PCR, the repertoire was profiled, and TCRdb retains in-frame clones only, with some absent. The repertoire holds some 180,000 clones, roughly 83% seen once, with nearly 6% in the top ten. The chain couples TRBV2 to TRBJ1-2; 8 bases fit TRBD1. The sequence derives from a woman in her thirties or forties with COVID-19, enrolled during active disease. Sample: peripheral blood. The CDR3 region is CASSPGQGHYGYTF. DNA of the CDR3: TGTGCCAGCAGTCCAGGACAGGGTCACTATGGCTACACCTTC. Variable domain in full (rest from reference TRBV2 and TRBJ1-2): EPEVTQTPSHQVTQMGQEVILRCVPISNHLYFYWYRQILGQKVEFLVSFYNNEISEKSEIFDDQFSVERPDGSNFTLKIRSTKLEDSAMYFCASSPGQGHYGYTFGSGTRLTVV.